This T cell receptor beta chain was sequenced for a study of blood T cell repertoires in COVID-19. The CDR3 consists of 15 residues. V was clipped by 4 bases and J by 6 bases; unmatched bases: 9. The germline V gene encodes CDR1 SGHRS and CDR2 YFSETQ. Sequencing was performed with immunoSEQ multiplex PCR; in TCRdb, only in-frame clones are kept and a portion is missing. The sample has approximately 37,000 clones; around 87% are singletons. The chain is built from TRBV5-1 and TRBJ2-1; 8 bases agree with TRBD2. Sequenced: peripheral blood. The origin of this receptor is a man between 50 and 59 years old in a cohort sampled during active COVID-19. The CDR3 is CASSLGVSGANEQFF. In DNA, the CDR3 is TGCGCCAGCAGCCTGGGCGTTAGCGGGGCCAATGAGCAGTTCTTC.